These 20 T cell receptor beta chains were sequenced from one sample in a study of T-cell reconstitution after alpha-beta-depleted transplantation in children. Molecular barcoding with unique molecular identifiers was used for the TCRbeta library. TCRdb independently ran MiXCR on the PCR reads; one entry per CDR3 protein. Of 65,000 to 85,000 distinct CDR3 sequences in the sample, about 11% were seen once. The source was PBMCs, collected before TCRalphabeta/CD19-depleted stem cell transplant. The source of these receptors is a boy younger than 18 with acute myeloid leukemia, due to receive a stem cell transplant.

Many counts were recorded for this clonotype. This chain uses TRBV28 with TRBJ2-3; 8 bases line up with TRBD2. V shed 5 bases, J shed 11 bases, and the junction held 3 bases outside the gene matches. Germline CDR1 is MDHEN and CDR2 is SYDVKM. The CDR3 covers 11 residues. The CDR3 here is CASSPGGGQYF. For the CDR3, the DNA is TGTGCCAGCAGTCCGGGAGGGGGGCAGTATTTT.

This clonotype appeared many times. The chain has TRBV11-2 and TRBJ2-1, with 10 bases lining up with TRBD2. V dropped 3 bases and J dropped 9; count of bases not matched to a gene: 11. The CDR3 loop spans 16 amino acids. CDR1 is SGHAT and CDR2 is FQNNGV in the germline V gene. CDR3 protein: CASSFTLAGEGAEQFF. The CDR3 DNA reads TGTGCCAGCAGCTTCACTCTAGCGGGGGAAGGGGCTGAGCAGTTCTTC. Together with reference TRBV11-2 and TRBJ2-1, the CDR3 gives the full variable domain: EAGVAQSPRYKIIEKRQSVAFWCNPISGHATLYWYQQILGQGPKLLIQFQNNGVVDDSQLPKDRFSAERLKGVDSTLKIQPAKLEDSAVYLCASSFTLAGEGAEQFFGPGTRLTVL.

Many counts were recorded for this clonotype. Sequence at one end of the junction differs from germline and may be a read error. The V gene is TRBV20-1, the J gene TRBJ1-2; D is perhaps TRBD1 (6 bases). The CDR3 is made up of 13 amino acids. CDR1 DFQATT and CDR2 SNEGSKA come from the germline V gene (reference sequence). The CDR3 sequence: CSARGGENYGYTF. The CDR3 DNA reads as TGCAGTGCCAGAGGGGGAGAGAACTATGGCTACACCTTC.

The chain's CDR3 is CASYDYTEAFF. The DNA of the CDR3 is TGTGCCTCTTACGACTACACTGAAGCTTTCTTT. The genes are TRBV30 and TRBJ1-1; no reliable D call. The CDR3 is 11 amino acids. Germline loops: CDR1 GTSNPN, CDR2 SVGIG (reference sequence). V was pared by 7 bases and J by 3 bases, with 9 bases between.

This clonotype was detected many times. J is TRBJ2-7 and V is TRBV7-9; TRBD2 aligns across 12 bases. Losses at the gene ends were 5 bases for V and 6 bases for J; bases not matched to a gene: 5. CDR3 length: 14 amino acids. Germline CDR1 is SEHNR and CDR2 is FQNEAQ (reference sequence). The CDR3 region is CASSRLAGDFEQYF. CDR3 sequence (DNA): TGTGCCAGCAGCCGACTAGCGGGAGATTTCGAGCAGTACTTC.

This clonotype was found many times. In DNA form, the CDR3 reads TGCAGTGCTCGCAGAGGAACAGCAGATACGCAGTATTTT. It yields the protein CSARRGTADTQYF. The chain is built from TRBV20-1 and TRBJ2-3; D call uncertain. Germline V gene data show CDR1 as DFQATT and CDR2 as SNEGSKA (reference sequence). This CDR3 spans 13 amino acids. Trimming shortened V by 5 bases and J by 4 bases, and 13 bases separated the two germline ends.

This clonotype was detected ten times or more. The chain joins TRBV20-1 to TRBJ2-3, with D perhaps matching TRBD1 or TRBD2 (5 bases each). This CDR3 comprises 16 residues. V lost 5 bases and J 0 bases, leaving 18 bases between the germline ends. Looked up from germline, CDR1 is DFQATT and CDR2 is SNEGSKA (reference sequence). The CDR3 loop is CSAALTGAPSTDTQYF. The CDR3 region has the DNA TGCAGTGCTGCGCTAACCGGGGCCCCTAGCACAGATACGCAGTATTTT.

At least ten counts were recorded for this clonotype. The chain uses TRBV5-1 and TRBJ2-1; D unclear. Trimming cost V 6 bases and J 6 bases, with 13 bases left between them. The V gene's germline CDR1 is SGHRS and CDR2 YFSETQ. The CDR3 loop spans 13 amino acids. In DNA, the CDR3 is TGCGCCAGCACTGTGGGGTCGCGCAATGAGCAGTTCTTC. Its translation is CASTVGSRNEQFF.

There are many counts of this clonotype. The J gene is TRBJ2-7, the V gene TRBV5-1; D is unclear. Trimming removed 4 bases from V and 4 bases from J, with 6 bases in between. Germline V CDR1 and CDR2: SGHRS, YFSETQ. The CDR3 is made up of 11 amino acids. The CDR3 is CASSRDYEQYF. CDR3 nucleotide sequence: TGCGCCAGCAGCAGGGATTACGAGCAGTACTTC.

J is TRBJ1-6 and V is TRBV6-5, with TRBD1 matching 7 bases. J lost 0 bases, V lost 0 bases, and 8 bases had no gene match. The CDR3 totals 19 residues. The V gene's germline CDR1 is MNHEY and CDR2 SVGAGI. The CDR3 region has the DNA TGTGCCAGCAGTTACTCAATCGGTGCAGGGGGCTCCTATAATTCACCCCTCCACTTT. Translation: CASSYSIGAGGSYNSPLHF.

This clonotype was seen many times. This rearrangement joins TRBV7-9 to TRBJ1-2; D unresolved. Trimming took 10 bases from V and 3 from J, leaving 12 bases between them. Germline CDR1 and CDR2: SEHNR and FQNEAQ (reference sequence). The CDR3 runs to 12 residues. CDR3 DNA sequence: TGTGCCACTGAAGCTACATACTATGGCTACACCTTC. It yields the protein CATEATYYGYTF. The variable domain in full, completed from reference TRBV7-9 and TRBJ1-2, reads DTGVSQNPRHKITKRGQNVTFRCDPISEHNRLYWYRQTLGQGPEFLTYFQNEAQLEKSRLLSDRFSAERPKGSFSTLEIQRTEQGDSAMYLCATEATYYGYTFGSGTRLTVV.

This clonotype occurred many times. The genes are TRBV7-9 and TRBJ1-2; D unclear. The CDR3 is made up of 14 amino acids. The germline CDR1 and CDR2 sequences are SEHNR and FQNEAQ (reference sequence). The V gene lost 8 bases and the J gene lost 7 bases, with 20 bases spanning the gap. This chain's CDR3 is CASWKAGALGGYTF. In DNA form, the CDR3 reads TGTGCCAGCTGGAAGGCAGGAGCGCTCGGTGGCTACACCTTC. The whole variable domain, remainder taken from reference TRBV7-9 and TRBJ1-2, is DTGVSQNPRHKITKRGQNVTFRCDPISEHNRLYWYRQTLGQGPEFLTYFQNEAQLEKSRLLSDRFSAERPKGSFSTLEIQRTEQGDSAMYLCASWKAGALGGYTFGSGTRLTVV.

A few counts support this clonotype. V and J are TRBV30 and TRBJ2-1, with 7 bases that match TRBD2. V dropped 3 bases and J dropped 3; count of bases not matched to a gene: 8. CDR1 is GTSNPN, CDR2 SVGIG, per germline (reference sequence). The CDR3 covers 15 residues. This chain's CDR3 is CAWSPGEGNYNEQFF. DNA for the CDR3: TGTGCCTGGAGCCCTGGGGAGGGGAACTACAATGAGCAGTTCTTC.

Many counts were recorded for this clonotype. The chain employs TRBV7-2 and TRBJ1-2; D may be TRBD1 (5 bases). Trimming took 2 bases from V and 2 from J, leaving 9 bases between them. CDR1 and CDR2 (germline): SGHTA, FQGNSA. The CDR3 runs to 14 residues. For the CDR3, the DNA is TGTGCCAGCAGCTTACTGACAGTCAACTATGGCTACACCTTC. Its translation: CASSLLTVNYGYTF.

This clonotype was found many times. V is TRBV5-7 and J is TRBJ2-4, with D perhaps matching TRBD2 (5 bases). TRBV5-7 is designated an ORF whose function remains uncertain. The CDR3 is made up of 16 amino acids. The V gene lost 1 base and the J gene lost 1 base, with 12 bases spanning the gap. The CDR3 reads CASSLLGREAKNIQYF. CDR3 nucleotide sequence: TGTGCCAGCAGCTTGTTAGGGAGAGAGGCCAAAAACATTCAGTACTTC.

This clonotype was picked up one time. The chain has TRBV18 and TRBJ1-1; D call uncertain. V gave up 1 base and J gave up 0 bases, with 3 bases separating them. The CDR3 spans 13 residues. The germline V gene encodes CDR1 KGHSH and CDR2 LQKENI. CDR3 region: CASSPRVNTEAFF. As DNA, the CDR3 is TGTGCCAGCTCACCACGCGTGAACACTGAAGCTTTCTTT.

The sample holds many counts of this clonotype. The chain links TRBV6-2 or TRBV6-3 to TRBJ1-2, with D maybe TRBD1 (5 bases). There are 13 residues in the CDR3. CDR1 and CDR2 from the germline V gene are MNHEY and SVGEGT. V was clipped by 6 bases and J by 8 bases, with 16 bases between them. CDR3 nucleotide sequence: TGTGCCAGCAGGCGGGACGGCGGCCTCGGCTACACCTTC. It yields the protein CASRRDGGLGYTF.

This clonotype was detected ten times or more. The V call is TRBV20-1, the J call TRBJ2-3, with D uncertain. The CDR3 is 15 amino acids. From germline, CDR1 is DFQATT and CDR2 SNEGSKA (reference sequence). CDR3 nucleotide sequence: TGCACCCCCCCGCCCGGGCTAGGCAACTCAGATACGCAGTATTTT. Amino acids: CTPPPGLGNSDTQYF.

This rearrangement joins TRBV20-1 to TRBJ1-1; D remains unclear. Germline CDR1 is DFQATT and CDR2 is SNEGSKA (reference sequence). There are 13 residues in the CDR3. Trimming left V 8 bases short and J 3 bases short, with 16 bases between. CDR3 loop: CSPHGLWYTEAFF. The CDR3 nucleotides read TGCAGTCCCCACGGGTTATGGTACACTGAAGCTTTCTTT.

This clonotype was picked up many times. The V gene is TRBV29-1, the J gene TRBJ2-7, with D tentatively TRBD1 (6 bases). Trimming took 7 bases from V and 0 from J, leaving 13 bases between them. The CDR3 sequence is 13 residues long. Germline CDR1 is SQVTM and CDR2 is ANQGSEA. The DNA of the CDR3 is TGCAGCGCTCTACAGGGATACTCCTACGAGCAGTACGTC. Its protein is CSALQGYSYEQYV.